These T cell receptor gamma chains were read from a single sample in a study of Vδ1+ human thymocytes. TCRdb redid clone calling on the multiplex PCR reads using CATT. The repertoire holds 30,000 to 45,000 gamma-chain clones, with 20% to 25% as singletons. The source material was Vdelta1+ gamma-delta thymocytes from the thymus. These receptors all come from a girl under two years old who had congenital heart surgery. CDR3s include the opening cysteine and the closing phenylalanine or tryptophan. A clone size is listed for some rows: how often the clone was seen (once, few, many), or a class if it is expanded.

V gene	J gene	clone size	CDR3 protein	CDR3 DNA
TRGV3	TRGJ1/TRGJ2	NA	CATWDRFIRYKKLF	TGTGCCACCTGGGACAGGTTCATCCGCTATAAGAAACTCTTT
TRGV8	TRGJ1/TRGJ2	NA	CATWGRSSKLF	TGTGCCACCTGGGGGCGTTCATCGAAACTCTTT
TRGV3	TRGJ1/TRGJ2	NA	CATWDREPYYKKLF	TGTGCCACCTGGGACAGGGAACCTTATTATAAGAAACTCTTT
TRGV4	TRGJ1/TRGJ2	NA	CATYLRPYYKKLF	TGTGCCACCTATTTAAGACCATATTATAAGAAACTCTTT
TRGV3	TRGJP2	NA	CATWDRPSPDDWIKTF	TGTGCCACCTGGGACAGGCCGTCACCGGATGATTGGATCAAGACGTTT
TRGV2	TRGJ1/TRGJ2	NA	CATWDGPGVPGKLF	TGTGCCACCTGGGACGGGCCCGGAGTTCCGGGGAAACTCTTT
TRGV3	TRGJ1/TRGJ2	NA	CATWDKGRYKKLF	TGTGCCACCTGGGACAAAGGGCGGTATAAGAAACTCTTT
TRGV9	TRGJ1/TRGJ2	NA	CAHRHKKLF	TGTGCCCACAGACATAAGAAACTCTTT
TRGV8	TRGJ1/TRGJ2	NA	CAPTYYKKLF	TGTGCCCCCACTTATTATAAGAAACTCTTT
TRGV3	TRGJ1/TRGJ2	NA	CATWDTALGYKKLF	TGTGCCACCTGGGACACGGCCCTCGGTTATAAGAAACTCTTT
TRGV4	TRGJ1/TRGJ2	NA	CATWDGPGTSTHNYYKKLF	TGTGCCACCTGGGATGGGCCCGGTACCTCAACGCACAATTATTATAAGAAACTCTTT
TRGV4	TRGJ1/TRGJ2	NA	CATWEAYYKKLF	TGTGCCACCTGGGAGGCTTATTATAAGAAACTCTTT
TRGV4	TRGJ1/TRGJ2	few	CATWDGAGAGYKKLF	TGTGCCACCTGGGATGGGGCGGGAGCCGGATATAAGAAACTCTTT
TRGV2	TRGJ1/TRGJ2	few	CATWDGSKNYYKKLF	TGTGCCACCTGGGACGGTTCGAAGAATTATTATAAGAAACTCTTT
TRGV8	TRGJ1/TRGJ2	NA	CATWDRLDYKKLF	TGTGCCACCTGGGATAGGCTCGATTATAAGAAACTCTTT
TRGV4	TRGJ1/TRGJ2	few	CATWDGQEGYYKKLF	TGTGCCACCTGGGATGGGCAGGAAGGATATTATAAGAAACTCTTT
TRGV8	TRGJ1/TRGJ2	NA	CATWDGLTNYYKRLF	TGTGCCACCTGGGATGGCCTGACGAATTATTATAAGAGACTCTTT
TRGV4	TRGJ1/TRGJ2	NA	CATWLYGGDYYKKLF	TGTGCCACCTGGCTTTATGGGGGGGATTATTATAAGAAACTCTTT
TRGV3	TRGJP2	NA	CATWDGPEDDWIKTF	TGTGCCACCTGGGACGGGCCGGAAGATGATTGGATCAAGACGTTT
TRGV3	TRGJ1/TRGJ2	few	CATWDGPTKLF	TGTGCCACCTGGGACGGACCTACGAAACTCTTT
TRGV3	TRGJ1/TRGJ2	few	CATWDIPRGYKKLF	TGTGCCACCTGGGACATACCTCGGGGTTATAAGAAACTCTTT
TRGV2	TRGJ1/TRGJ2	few	CATWDGPKYKKLF	TGTGCCACCTGGGACGGCCCCAAGTATAAGAAACTCTTT
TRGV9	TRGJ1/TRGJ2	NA	CALWEVQGTWYYKKLF	TGTGCCTTGTGGGAGGTGCAAGGAACTTGGTATTATAAGAAACTCTTT
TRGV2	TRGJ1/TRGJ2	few	CATWDPYGYKKLF	TGTGCCACCTGGGATCCTTATGGGTATAAGAAACTCTTT
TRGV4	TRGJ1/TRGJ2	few	CATWDSGYKKLF	TGTGCCACCTGGGATTCCGGTTATAAGAAACTCTTT
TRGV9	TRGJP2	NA	CALWEAQGGSDWIKTF	TGTGCCTTGTGGGAGGCCCAGGGGGGAAGTGATTGGATCAAGACGTTT
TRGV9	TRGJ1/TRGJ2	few	CALWEVHREKLF	TGTGCCTTGTGGGAGGTACATCGGGAGAAACTCTTT
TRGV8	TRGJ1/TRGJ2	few	CATWDIGYKKLF	TGTGCCACCTGGGATATCGGTTATAAGAAACTCTTT
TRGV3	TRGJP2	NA	CATWDKRSWIKTF	TGTGCCACCTGGGACAAACGCTCATGGATCAAGACGTTT
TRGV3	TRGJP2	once	CATWDSPYSSDWIKTF	TGTGCCACCTGGGACAGCCCGTATAGTAGTGATTGGATCAAGACGTTT
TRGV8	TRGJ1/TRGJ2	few	CATWPPSGGYYKKLF	TGTGCCACCTGGCCCCCCTCGGGGGGTTATTATAAGAAACTCTTT
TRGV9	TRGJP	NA	CALWELQQELGKKIKVF	TGTGCCTTGTGGGAGCTCCAGCAAGAGTTGGGCAAAAAAATCAAGGTATTT
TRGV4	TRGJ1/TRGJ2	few	CATWGWPKKLF	TGTGCCACCTGGGGATGGCCCAAGAAACTCTTT
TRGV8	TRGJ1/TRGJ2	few	CATWDQPYPYYKKLF	TGTGCCACCTGGGATCAGCCCTACCCTTATTATAAGAAACTCTTT
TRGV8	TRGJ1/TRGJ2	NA	CATWNSKKLF	TGTGCCACCTGGAATAGTAAGAAACTCTTT
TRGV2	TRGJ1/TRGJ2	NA	CATWDGQGKKLF	TGTGCCACCTGGGACGGGCAGGGAAAGAAACTCTTT
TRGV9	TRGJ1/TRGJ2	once	CALWVEPSKKLF	TGTGCCTTGTGGGTAGAACCGAGTAAGAAACTCTTT
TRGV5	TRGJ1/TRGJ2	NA	CATWDGTGYKKLF	TGTGCCACCTGGGACGGGACCGGTTATAAGAAACTCTTT
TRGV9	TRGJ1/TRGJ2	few	CALWEGGWRHKKLF	TGTGCCTTGTGGGAGGGCGGCTGGCGCCATAAGAAACTCTTT
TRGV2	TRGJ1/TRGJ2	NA	CATWDGPVVYKKLF	TGTGCCACCTGGGACGGGCCGGTCGTTTATAAGAAACTCTTT
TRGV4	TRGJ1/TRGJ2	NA	CATWDVVPDINYYKKLF	TGTGCCACCTGGGATGTGGTCCCCGACATAAATTATTATAAGAAACTCTTT
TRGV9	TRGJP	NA	CALWEATPQELGKKIKVF	TGTGCCTTGTGGGAGGCGACTCCCCAAGAGTTGGGCAAAAAAATCAAGGTATTT